What follows are 16 T cell receptor beta chains derived from one specimen sequenced in a study of PD-1 blockade in classical Hodgkin lymphoma. Each of the patients experienced relapse following autologous stem cell transplantation, and their brentuximab vedotin exposure differed. Measured with immunoSEQ multiplex PCR; TCRdb has only the in-frame clones, and not every one. Of just under 30,000 clones listed, more than 65% are singletons. The input for sequencing was peripheral blood mononuclear cells (PBMCs), taken before the second cycle of nivolumab. These receptors were obtained from a human donor with classical Hodgkin lymphoma.

CDR3 nucleotides: TGTGCCAGCAGCCCTCAGGGGGCGCTCAAAAACATTCAGTACTTC. Amino acids: CASSPQGALKNIQYF. V usage is TRBV13 and J usage is TRBJ2-4, with 8 bases that match TRBD1. The length of the CDR3 is 15 residues. Looked up from germline, CDR1 is PRHDT and CDR2 is FYEKMQ (reference sequence). V gave up 5 bases and J gave up 3 bases; unmatched junction bases: 6.

V gene TRBV6-5 combines with J gene TRBJ2-3, with D uncertain. The germline V gene encodes CDR1 MNHEY and CDR2 SVGAGI. The CDR3 has 15 amino acids. Trimming shortened V by 4 bases and J by 0 bases, and 11 bases separated the two germline ends. The DNA for the CDR3 is TGTGCCAGCAGTTTGGCACCAGAAAGCACAGATACGCAGTATTTT. It is translated as CASSLAPESTDTQYF.

V gene TRBV6-5 combines with J gene TRBJ2-5, with D unclear. This CDR3 is built from 12 residues. The germline V and J ends were trimmed by 4 bases and 7 bases, with 10 bases remaining between them. Germline CDR1 is MNHEY and CDR2 is SVGAGI. For the CDR3, the DNA is TGTGCCAGCAGTTCCTCGGCAGGGACCCAGTACTTC. Its translation is CASSSSAGTQYF.

This sequence joins TRBV18 and TRBJ2-5; 8 nucleotides line up with TRBD2. Germline V lookup: CDR1 KGHSH, CDR2 LQKENI. The CDR3 spans 15 residues. J gave up 5 bases and V 3 bases, and 8 bases lay outside the gene matches. In nucleotides, the CDR3 is TGTGCCAGCTCACCCCGCAGCGGGGGTGGGGAGACCCAGTACTTC. Translating it yields CASSPRSGGGETQYF.

The chain carries TRBV14 and TRBJ1-6; perhaps TRBD1 as D (6 bases). CDR3 length: 18 residues. The germline V and J ends were trimmed by 1 base and 1 base, with 14 bases remaining between them. In germline, CDR1 is SGHDN, CDR2 FVKESK. As DNA, the CDR3 is TGTGCCAGCAGCCAAGGCTGGGGGGCTGCGTCCTATAATTCACCCCTCCACTTT. Translating gives CASSQGWGAASYNSPLHF.

By share of the sample, this clone is medium-sized. The genes are TRBV19 and TRBJ1-1, with 7 bases lining up with TRBD1. Per germline, CDR1 LNHDA and CDR2 SQIVND (reference sequence). V dropped 5 bases and J dropped 2; count of bases not matched to a gene: 8. The CDR3 is made up of 15 amino acids. The CDR3 reads CASSFSDRRNTEAFF. CDR3 coding DNA: TGTGCCAGTAGTTTTTCGGACAGGAGAAACACTGAAGCTTTCTTT.

The chain couples TRBV6-1 to TRBJ2-1; 12 bases fit TRBD1. Germline CDR1 reads MNHNS; CDR2 reads SASEGT. Unmatched junction bases numbered 8, after V lost 3 bases and J lost 5 bases. CDR3 length equals 17 residues. Written as DNA, the CDR3 is TGTGCCAGCAGTGACCTGGCCGGGACAGGGGGCAACAATGAGCAGTTCTTC. Translating gives CASSDLAGTGGNNEQFF.

The rearrangement joins TRBV27 to TRBJ1-2; weak D call: TRBD1 (6 bases). Germline V gives CDR1 MNHEY, CDR2 SMNVEV (reference sequence). Deletions cut 4 bases from V and 8 bases from J, with 17 bases between. This CDR3 is 14 amino acids long. For the CDR3, the DNA is TGTGCCAGCAGTTACTGGGGGGGGGCAGGGGGCTACACCTTC. This sequence encodes CASSYWGGAGGYTF.

The genes are TRBV7-3 and TRBJ2-1; the match to TRBD2 covers 10 bases. J gave up 0 bases and V 2 bases, and 4 bases lay outside the gene matches. Per the germline V gene, CDR1 is SGHTA and CDR2 is FQGTGA. There are 17 residues in the CDR3. CDR3 DNA sequence: TGTGCCAGCAGCTTATGGGCTAGCGGGAGCTCCTACAATGAGCAGTTCTTC. Its translation: CASSLWASGSSYNEQFF.

This clone appeared a single time. The CDR3 coding sequence is TGCGCCAGCAGCCAAACCAGGGTCGGGACCGGGGAGCTGTTTTTT. Amino acids: CASSQTRVGTGELFF. This sequence joins TRBV4-1 and TRBJ2-2; a weak D match, TRBD1 (5 bases). The length of the CDR3 is 15 residues. V was shortened by 2 bases and J by 5 bases, with 12 bases between the two germline ends. Germline loops: CDR1 MGHRA, CDR2 YSYEKL.

This clone appeared once. The V and J genes are TRBV9 and TRBJ2-7, with D tentatively TRBD1 or TRBD2 (5 bases each). Trimming cost V 4 bases and J 7 bases, with 12 bases left between them. CDR1 is SGDLS, CDR2 YYNGEE, per germline. The CDR3 runs 12 residues. CDR3 amino acids: CASSRDVGEQYF. The CDR3 coding sequence is TGTGCCAGCAGCAGGGACGTGGGAGAGCAGTACTTC.

The chain recombines TRBV5-1 with TRBJ2-2; tentative D call: TRBD2 (6 bases). Trimming cost V 0 bases and J 1 base, with 10 bases left between them. The CDR3 is 16 residues long. CDR1 and CDR2 (germline): SGHRS, YFSETQ. The CDR3 region has the DNA TGCGCCAGCAGCTTGGGGGACTTCGGGAACACCGGGGAGCTGTTTTTT. It encodes CASSLGDFGNTGELFF.

Only one count was recorded for this clone. The CDR3 nucleotides read TGTGCCAGCAGTTTACACGATACGCAGTATTTT. Its translation: CASSLHDTQYF. The chain employs TRBV27 and TRBJ2-3; D gene unclear. The CDR3 totals 11 residues. The germline V gene has CDR1 MNHEY and CDR2 SMNVEV (reference sequence). Between the trimmed V and J ends, which lost 2 bases and 6 bases, there was a span of 3 bases.

The chain carries TRBV28 and TRBJ2-7; a weak D match, TRBD1 (6 bases). CDR1 and CDR2 (germline): MDHEN, SYDVKM. The V end lost 4 bases, the J end lost 2 bases, and 12 bases lay between the germline ends. This CDR3 contains 14 residues. As DNA, the CDR3 is TGTGCCAGCAGTTCCGGGGACACCCCCTACGAGCAGTACTTC. This translates into CASSSGDTPYEQYF.

This clone was counted only a few times. The chain is built from TRBV13 and TRBJ2-3; D is uncertain. The CDR3 runs to 13 residues. Germline V gene sequence: CDR1 PRHDT, CDR2 FYEKMQ (reference sequence). Trimming stripped 2 bases from V and 2 bases from J, with 5 bases between. The chain's CDR3 is CASSLRATDTQYF. CDR3 nucleotide sequence: TGTGCCAGCAGCTTAAGGGCCACAGATACGCAGTATTTT.

Only a few counts were recorded for this clone. V usage is TRBV28 and J usage is TRBJ2-7; 9 bases line up with TRBD2. With V trimmed by 3 bases and J by 6 bases, 21 bases remained unmatched. The CDR3 runs to 19 residues. The germline CDR1 and CDR2 sequences are MDHEN and SYDVKM. The CDR3 here is CASSFLYGGGALGSGEQYF. The DNA for the CDR3 is TGTGCCAGCAGTTTTCTGTATGGCGGGGGGGCTCTTGGATCGGGCGAGCAGTACTTC.